This T cell receptor beta chain was observed in a study of blood T cells in healthy people across ages (dated by TCRdb to between 2014 and 2017). Context from the whole study: Template switching captured roughly one uniquely barcoded TCR beta cDNA molecule per two T cells in model experiments. To track age-related changes in TCR beta repertoire diversity, the study relied on deep sequencing normalized with unique cDNA molecular identifiers. Donors were grouped into four age groups: young (average approximately 15 years), middle-aged (about 38), aged (around 66) and long-lived (about 90). To avoid experimental bias, donors of different ages were spread randomly across the sequencing lanes. Using the same blood draw, the study looked at two additional independent replicas of 1 million unique cDNA reads for two donors, one aged 18 to 29 and the other aged 80 or older.

Systemically healthy Caucasian individuals from Russia, approximately 39 in total and aged about 6 to 100 years, were included as donors. About 9.1 milliliters of peripheral blood were collected from each donor into EDTA-treated Vacutainer tubes. Ficoll-Paque density-gradient centrifugation was used to isolate PBMCs, with at least 6 million obtained per sample. Trizol reagent was used to extract total RNA from the PBMCs, yielding at least 5 micrograms per sample. For every donor, flow cytometry on a PBMC aliquot measured the percentage of naive CD45RAhigh/CD27high T cells. The library was built by means of 5' RACE. Sequencer: Illumina HiSeq 2500. The second PCR ran for about 6 to 11 cycles and used a J-beta primer mix along with a sample-barcoded 5' primer. A template-switch 5' adaptor carrying 12 random nucleotides introduced a unique molecular identifier onto each TCR beta cDNA molecule. At least 3 million CDR3-containing paired-end reads were obtained from each sample. The Mint cDNA synthesis kit, primed by a TRBC-specific oligonucleotide, was used to synthesize first-strand cDNA from all RNA. All cDNA was treated with uracil-DNA glycosylase and then went through a first 18-cycle PCR with the universal primers M1SS and BC2_uni_R. The study's own analysis went as follows. For normalization, 1 million high-quality reads, each with a distinct molecular identifier, were randomly selected from each sample. Instead of being binned into consensus sequences, reads that shared molecular identifiers were thrown out. CDR3 identification, clonotype clustering and error correction used MiTCR with a Q25 quality threshold and the strictest error-elimination algorithm. Lower-bound total TCR beta diversity was estimated with a nonparametric unseen species model using Euler transformation. TCRdb trimmed public reads at Q25 via fastp, called clones via MiXCR and kept in-frame beta chains. Identical CDR3 proteins give one entry, which carries the most common genes and DNA. None of the V and J calls come from the authors' own analysis; TCRdb made them. The table for this sample lists about 640,000 distinct CDR3 sequences; roughly 50% of them were counted only once. The top ten clones comprise roughly 34% of the sample.

With respect to this clonotype: It has no known antigen specificity. Base qualities are missing; no much larger clone stands one base away.

Broader findings and caveats from the paper: Because profiling used bulk unsorted PBMCs, naive and antigen-experienced compartments could not be compared conclusively. As age increased, observed TCR beta diversity per million T cells dropped in a roughly linear way, and a significant reduction was already evident by age 40. The percentage of naive T cells measured by flow cytometry correlated strongly with observed TCR beta diversity. Estimates of total diversity from one million sequenced T cells were regarded as lower bounds and underestimates. The long-lived group showed more naive CD4+ T cells, fewer expanded clones and increased TCR diversity than the aged group, suggesting age selection. The CMV infection status of donors was not known, potentially confounding age-related changes in expanded clonotypes.

The germline V gene specifies MNHEY as CDR1 and SVGAGI as CDR2. From cysteine to phenylalanine, the CDR3 is 15 amino acids long. Solely the CDR3 DNA is kept, with 45 bases framed from the first base. A distance of 15 bases separates the germline ends of V and J, which lose 6 bases and 4 bases respectively. Sequencing was done on a sample of blood. The clonotype originates from a man aged 55-75 years in good health. Recombination linked TRBV6-5 to TRBJ1-4; a tentative D match to TRBD1 spans 5 bases. The sequence in DNA is TGTGCCAGCAGCGCCTACGGGACCATTAATGAAAAACTGTTTTTT. It is translated as CASSAYGTINEKLFF.